The clone carrying this T cell receptor (beta chain) was found a few times. This entry is derived from a study of cytomegalovirus exposure and HLA in healthy donors. The PCR employed 60 Vbeta primers together with 13 Jbeta primers. Libraries were prepared by immunoSEQ multiplex PCR; TCRdb keeps only in-frame clonotypes and omits some of them. Of 150,000 to 200,000 clones listed, about three quarters are singletons. This CDR3 is built from 15 residues. The germline gives CDR1 MNHEY, CDR2 SVGAGI. V was cut by 5 bases and J by 1 base, with 13 bases left in between. This TCR derives from a man aged 45-60 years in good health and CMV-seropositive. The rearrangement joins TRBV6-5 to TRBJ2-3; D possibly corresponds to TRBD1 (6 bases). Sequenced input: PBMCs. The CDR3 nucleotides are TGTGCCAGCAGTCCCCAGGACAGAGGCACAGATACGCAGTATTTT. The encoded protein is CASSPQDRGTDTQYF.